This record concerns one T cell receptor beta chain sequence. The antigen remains unidentified. The PCR employed 60 Vbeta primers together with 13 Jbeta primers. The assay was immunoSEQ multiplex PCR, and TCRdb's table has in-frame clones only and misses some. The table shows about 140,000 clones, with 65% to 85% occurring only once. The CDR3 is 12 residues long. Trimming removed 7 bases at V and 4 bases at J, with 8 bases between. Germline-derived CDR1 and CDR2 are SNHLY and FYNNEI. These data are taken from a study of cytomegalovirus exposure and HLA in healthy donors. Whole-study findings and limits: Altogether, around 160 TCR beta chains were recorded as cytomegalovirus-associated. A few of the chains that were CMV-associated were confirmed in vitro to be specific for CMV antigens. Accurate prediction of HLA-A and HLA-B alleles (for most subjects) was reportedly achieved from TCR beta sequences.

This receptor was taken from a man aged 18 to 30 in good health and CMV-seronegative. The sample consisted of PBMCs. The chain links TRBV2 to TRBJ1-5, with no clear D. The CDR3 nucleotides read TGTGCCAGCACCCGGGAAAATCAGCCCCAGCATTTT. Protein: CASTRENQPQHF.